This T cell receptor (beta chain) was observed in a study of blood T cell repertoires in COVID-19 (dated by TCRdb to 2020 to 2021). With respect to the entire study: Samples covering the acute and convalescent phases of COVID-19 were provided by collaborators in the United States, Italy and Spain. Where available, HLA class I and class II types were taken from metadata supplied by the sample provider and were not determined by assay-based typing. The prospective study material was composed of cDNA or gDNA derived from T cells, B-cell-depleted T cells, or PBMCs. Deeply sampled blood TCRbeta repertoires from subjects exposed to, actively infected with, or recovered from COVID-19 were included in the dataset. The repertoires were released in a freely available public database meant as a resource for research on the immune response to SARS-CoV-2. The sample metadata nearly always contained a de-identified subject ID, COVID-19 status, age in years and sex. Samples came from the ongoing ImmuneRACE study (first 160 participants) plus 1,254 subjects from 6 global collaborators.

V is pared back by 2 bases and J by 0 bases, with 10 bases lying between the germline termini. The CDR3 sequence holds 15 residues, the cysteine and phenylalanine included. This entry keeps only the CDR3 DNA: 45 bases, framed from base 1. According to the germline V gene (reference sequence), CDR1 reads GTSNPN and CDR2 reads SVGIG. TCRbeta CDR3 regions were amplified from genomic DNA by means of the immunoSEQ Assay, a bias-controlled multiplex PCR. The original pipeline was this. Nucleated cell counts per sample were estimated from amplification of reference gene primers within the assay. Sequence reads were collapsed and filtered to measure the absolute abundance of every unique TCRbeta CDR3 rearrangement. For each sample, productive Simpson clonality was calculated by taking the square root of Simpson's diversity index across productive rearrangements. TCRdb retrieved this table from immuneACCESS and kept in-frame rearrangements only. Not all clones are present; in checked studies, unresolved V genes account for under half, and no reason is known for the remainder. V and J calls and clone size are those listed in that table; D and trimming were worked out from the DNA. The sample records under 450,000 clones, roughly nine tenths of which are singletons. The ten largest clones represent approximately 3% of the sample.

Broad study findings and their caveats: The quantity of clinical and demographic metadata differed by source and by participant and was supplied without curation.

Enrolling through a virtual design, the prospective study's participants ranged in age from roughly 18 to 89 years and lived across 20 to 30 United States geographic areas. To assign participants to cohorts, the prospective study relied on clinical history that participants themselves reported in a screening survey and a study questionnaire. ImmuneRACE Cohort 3 recovered participants were defined by two consecutive negative NP/OP PCR tests, healthcare professional clearance, or symptom resolution. In the prospective study, mobile phlebotomists collected whole blood, serum and a nasopharyngeal or oropharyngeal swab from each participant. Participants in the prospective study had the option to provide additional blood draws and questionnaires over a 2-month period. Blood samples from the prospective study were shipped frozen or at room temperature prior to DNA extraction. A remark on this clone: Its specific antigen is unknown. Base qualities are not provided; no much larger clone lies one nucleotide away.

The sequenced material came from PBMCs or T cells enriched from blood (not recorded which). This sequence was found in a woman in her 30s who had recovered from COVID-19. Recombination joined TRBV30 with TRBJ1-4; there is no confident call for the D gene. Here is the DNA: TGTGCCTGGAGTAAGGAGATTTCAACTAATGAAAAACTGTTTTTT. Translated, this gives CAWSKEISTNEKLFF.